This T cell receptor beta chain was recorded in a study of shared clonotypes between healthy human individuals. Findings and caveats of the study: Though the depth was large, rarefaction showed that sorted-subset sequencing was incomplete. Sharing across four donors was highest in naive CD4 (roughly 5%) and lowest in memory CD8 (around 0.4%).

Here immunoSEQ multiplex PCR was the method, and the copy in TCRdb shows in-frame clones only, minus some. The data contain around 1,100,000 clones, around 77% of them singletons. CDR3 length equals 15 residues. The ends were cut back, 8 bases at V and 3 bases at J, with 18 bases in the middle. Germline CDR1 LNHNV, CDR2 YYDKDF (reference sequence). In the case of this clone: Its antigen is not known.

Healthy HIV-negative adults without recent acute infections or vaccinations served as donors. All donors were Caucasian adults living in Nashville, Tennessee. The clonotype originates from a man aged 18 to 30 in good health. Some clones in this sample may be carry-over from other donors' samples. Sequencing input: memory CD4+ T cells from PBMCs. The subset was: CD45RA-negative fraction. J is TRBJ2-3 and V is TRBV15; D possibly corresponds to TRBD2 (5 bases). The CDR3 is CATPRLAHETDTQYF. The CDR3 bases are TGTGCCACCCCCCGGCTAGCCCACGAGACAGATACGCAGTATTTT.